These T cell receptor beta chains were read from a single sample in a study of T cell repertoires in cytomegalovirus infection. Antigens of these TCRs are unknown. TCRdb passed the reads through MiXCR, listing each CDR3 protein once. Of approximately 730,000 distinct CDR3 sequences detected, about 30% appear once; the ten largest clones hold 15% to 20%. The sample was cultured PBMCs, taken from culture after CMV antigen stimulation. These receptors were collected from a human donor in good health (CMV status not recorded). Some clones in this sample may be carry-over from other donors' samples. Each CDR3 is given with its conserved first and last residue. Each record gives: V gene, J gene, D gene, clone size, CDR3 DNA, CDR3 protein. D genes are given only for firm matches. The size entry is marked missing in some rows and otherwise reads once, few, many or a size class.

>TRBV7-8|TRBJ1-5|.|many
TGTGCCAGCAGCCCAGAGGTAGATCAGCCCCAGCATTTT
CASSPEVDQPQHF
>TRBV5-1|TRBJ1-2|TRBD1|.
TGCGCCAGCAGCTTGAGGGACAGTCCCCATGGCTACACCTTC
CASSLRDSPHGYTF
>TRBV12-3/TRBV12-4|TRBJ2-7|.|few
TGTGCCAGCAGCCCGAGAATGCACTTC
CASSPRMHF
>TRBV10-1|TRBJ2-1|TRBD1|.
TGCGCCCACAAAGGGACAGGGGAACGAAATGAGCAGTTCTTC
CAHKGTGERNEQFF
>TRBV7-2|TRBJ2-7|TRBD2|many
TGTGCCAGCAGCTTGGGACTAGCGCGCTACGAGCAGTACTTC
CASSLGLARYEQYF
>TRBV7-2|TRBJ2-3|.|many
TGTGCCAGCAGCTTAAGTGGCACAGATACGCAGTATTTT
CASSLSGTDTQYF
>TRBV15|TRBJ1-5|.|few
TGTGCCACCAGCAGAGATTCCAGCGTTTCTCGCAATCAGCCCCAGCATTTT
CATSRDSSVSRNQPQHF
>TRBV20-1|TRBJ1-1|.|.
TGCAGTGCTGGACGATTGAACACTGAAGCTTTCTTT
CSAGRLNTEAFF
>TRBV7-2|TRBJ2-1|.|many
TGTGCCAGCAGCCTGGCGGCGGGAACGTACAATGAGCAGTTCTTC
CASSLAAGTYNEQFF
>TRBV6-2/TRBV6-3|TRBJ2-5|.|.
TGTGCCAGCAGTTACTCCCACGGACGTAGCCAAGAGACCCAGTACTTC
CASSYSHGRSQETQYF
>TRBV4-1|TRBJ1-5|TRBD1|.
TGCGCCAGCAGCCAGCGAATAACCGGGACAGGAGATAGCAATCAGCCCCAGCATTTT
CASSQRITGTGDSNQPQHF
>TRBV2|TRBJ1-5|.|.
TGTGCCAGCAAAAAGGATAGCAATCAGCCCCAGCATTTT
CASKKDSNQPQHF
>TRBV2|TRBJ1-5|.|.
TGTGCCAGCAGTAACCTTGGGTATAACAATCAGCCCCAGCATTTT
CASSNLGYNNQPQHF
>TRBV2|TRBJ1-1|.|.
TGTGCCAGCAGTGACCTGGGACCTCAAGGGACTGAAGCTTTCTTT
CASSDLGPQGTEAFF
>TRBV19|TRBJ1-5|.|.
TGTGCCAGTAGTATAGACGGGTATAGCAATCAGCCCCAGCATTTT
CASSIDGYSNQPQHF
>TRBV7-6|TRBJ2-3|.|.
TGTGCCAGCAGCCTAGGGGGACGTCCAAGTACGCAGTATTTT
CASSLGGRPSTQYF
>TRBV27|TRBJ1-5|.|.
TGTGCCAGCAGTTATCAGGGTTCCGATCAGCCCCAGCATTTT
CASSYQGSDQPQHF
>TRBV7-9|TRBJ1-2|.|.
TGTGCCAGCAGCTTAGAAGCGGGAATCCTCTATGGCTACACCTTC
CASSLEAGILYGYTF
>TRBV5-6|TRBJ2-7|TRBD1|.
TGTGCCAGCAGCTTCGGACAGGGAGCCCACGAGCAGTACTTC
CASSFGQGAHEQYF
>TRBV7-2|TRBJ1-5|.|many
TGTGCCAGCAGCACGGGACAAAAAAATCAGCCCCAGCATTTT
CASSTGQKNQPQHF
>TRBV20-1|TRBJ2-7|.|.
TGCAGTGCTAGAATAGGGTCCAGGGGAGAGCAGTACTTC
CSARIGSRGEQYF
>TRBV7-3|TRBJ1-1|.|.
TGTGCCAGCAGCCCTCCGGGACTCATGAACACTGAAGCTTTCTTT
CASSPPGLMNTEAFF
>TRBV6-2/TRBV6-3|TRBJ2-1|.|.
TGTGCCAGCAGTTACTCTGGAAGGGAGCAGTTCTTC
CASSYSGREQFF
>TRBV12-3/TRBV12-4|TRBJ1-4|TRBD1|few
TGTGCCAGTGTAGGGACAGGGAATGAAAAACTGTTTTTT
CASVGTGNEKLFF
>TRBV6-2/TRBV6-3|TRBJ2-7|.|.
TGTGCCAGCTGGAGAGGGATGACAGGAGAGCAGTACTTC
CASWRGMTGEQYF
>TRBV7-9|TRBJ2-7|.|.
TGTGCCAGCAGCCCCCAACCAGGGTGGCAGTACTTC
CASSPQPGWQYF
>TRBV7-2|TRBJ2-5|.|many
TGTGCCAGCAGCTTGGGGGCAAGTGTGGAGACCCAGTACTTC
CASSLGASVETQYF
>TRBV20-1|TRBJ2-1|TRBD2|.
TGCAGTCTTGGGGGGACTAGCGGGTACAATGAGCAGTTCTTC
CSLGGTSGYNEQFF
>TRBV6-6|TRBJ2-1|.|few
TGTGCCAGCAGCCCTCGGCTAGGGATCGCCTACAATGAGCAGTTCTTC
CASSPRLGIAYNEQFF
>TRBV7-2|TRBJ2-3|TRBD2|many
TGTGCCAGCAGCATAGGGAGCGGGGGGGCCGGGGCAGATACGCAGTATTTT
CASSIGSGGAGADTQYF
>TRBV7-9|TRBJ2-7|TRBD2|many
TGTGCCAGCAGCTTTGGTGCGGGAGGGTACGAGCAGTACTTC
CASSFGAGGYEQYF
>TRBV12-3/TRBV12-4|TRBJ2-3|TRBD1|few
TGTGCCAGCAGTCGGGACAGGGGACATACGCAGTATTTT
CASSRDRGHTQYF
>TRBV7-2|TRBJ2-3|.|.
TGTGCCAGCAGCCTGGGCAGTGGGTCCCGCACAGATACGCAGTATTTT
CASSLGSGSRTDTQYF
>TRBV6-1|TRBJ1-1|.|few
TGTGCCAGCAGTGAAGCGGAGACAGGGAACACTGAAGCTTTCTTT
CASSEAETGNTEAFF
>TRBV7-2|TRBJ1-5|.|.
TGTGCCAGCAGCTTAGTGGGTGGGTCGAGGGGCAATCAGCCCCAGCATTTT
CASSLVGGSRGNQPQHF
>TRBV11-3|TRBJ1-3|.|.
TGTGCCAGCAGCTTGGGGTTATCAGACCCTGGAAACACCATATATTTT
CASSLGLSDPGNTIYF
>TRBV6-1|TRBJ2-5|.|.
TGTGCCAGCAGTGAAGTGCCGTTCCAAGAGACCCAGTACTTC
CASSEVPFQETQYF